This T cell receptor (beta chain) was identified during a study of regulatory T cells in long-lasting Graves disease. At the level of the study: More than 5 years of antithyroid drugs with positive TSH receptor antibodies defined persistent Graves' disease.

Both iRepertoire HTBI primers and Arm-PCR of CDR3 regions were used to build the TCR beta libraries. Using its own MiXCR run on the multiplex PCR reads, TCRdb lists one record per CDR3 protein. The sample lists over 450,000 distinct CDR3 sequences, 20% to 25% occurring once. There are many counts of this clonotype. Its antigen is undetermined. This sample's time point: persistent/refractory GD, antithyroid drugs over 5 years with positive TRAb. RNA extracted from PBMCs served as the sequencing template. Per American Thyroid Association guidelines, Graves' disease was diagnosed. A blood draw put roughly 10 milliliters of peripheral blood into EDTA tubes. Between the trimmed V and J ends, which lost 0 bases and 5 bases, there was a span of 13 bases. The CDR3 extends over 15 amino acids. Germline V CDR1 and CDR2: MNHEY, SVGAGI. General observations from the study: TRBV28, TRBJ1-2 and TRBJ2-5 were favored in persistent disease.

The rearrangement links TRBV6-5 to TRBJ1-2, with no clear D. This sample comprised peripheral blood mononuclear cells (PBMCs), obtained when the disease was refractory, from a patient treated with antithyroid drugs. The TCR originated in a female donor with Graves disease. CDR3: CASSYSRRWTYGYTF. The CDR3 region has the DNA TGTGCCAGCAGTTACTCGAGGAGGTGGACTTATGGCTACACCTTC.